This TCR beta chain was sequenced for a study of follicular helper T cells after annual influenza vaccination (dated by TCRdb to about 2017). Broadly, across the study: After each seasonal influenza vaccination, blood was collected on days 0, 7 and 28. Some subjects were followed across successive annual vaccinations spanning the 2013-2014, 2014-2015 and 2015-2016 seasons to study recall of cTfh clones. One week after vaccination, a second recruited cohort of more than nine subjects (Table S1) displayed a similar ICOS+CD38+ cTfh response. Multi-year samples were obtained from about 6 subjects, with two vaccination seasons covered for four subjects and three seasons covered for two subjects. The 2015 samples were processed right after collection, while the 2013-2014 samples were cryopreserved. Findings and caveats that apply to the study as a whole: A recurrent oligoclonal ICOS+CD38+ cTfh response containing tetramer and AIM influenza-specific clonotypes was recalled by successive annual vaccinations. Day 7 ICOS+CD38+ clones were most often found later in ICOS-CD38- cTfh, suggesting that subset may serve as a memory reservoir. Because only roughly 10-20% of the analyzed cells gave productive TCRB sequences, there was no way to sample rare clonotypes. ICOS+CD38+ cTfh clonality correlated with the frequency of that population, and its change correlated with the change in circulating plasmablast frequency.

The meaning of the sample's time point label: 2015-2016 season, 7 days after influenza vaccination. Adults received seasonal inactivated influenza vaccine (Fluvarix), and TCRB sequencing tracked sorted blood CD4 subsets before and after vaccination. To be eligible, subjects had to live in the community and must not have received influenza vaccine in the previous 6 months. Reasons for exclusion included contraindications to influenza vaccine, substance abuse, HIV/AIDS, active malignancy, immunomodulatory medication, and active illness such as respiratory infection. Between roughly 35 and 100 mL of blood was sampled per time point. Circulating Tfh were defined as non-naive CD4+CXCR5+PD-1+ cells and sorted into ICOS+CD38+ and ICOS-CD38- fractions. Ficoll-Paque PLUS or SepMate separation was used to isolate PBMC. Before DNA extraction, cell subsets were sorted from PBMC on a BD FACS Aria. With regard to this clone: What antigen it recognizes has not been identified. Nothing much larger sits one base from this clone, and base qualities are not available.

Libraries were prepared through the immunoSEQ multiplex PCR assay. Adaptive Biotechnologies handled the TCRB amplification, library preparation, sequencing and preliminary bioinformatics at Survey level resolution. TCRB sequencing used multiplex PCR amplification of genomic DNA from sorted cTfh populations. The authors' pipeline ran thus. Clonality was calculated in R as 1 minus normalized Shannon entropy, and the Gini index was computed with the R package ineq. To get the overlap score, the summed counts of shared sequences were divided by the total counts of all sequences in both of the compared samples. The significance of shared clonotypes was tested with Fisher's exact test, assuming a theoretical repertoire of 10^7 TCRB sequences. TCRdb limited this immuneACCESS table to in-frame rearrangements with V and J called. A share of clones is missing; checked studies link under half to unresolved V genes, and the rest is unexplained. V, J and clone size derive from that table, while D and trimming were established from the DNA sequence. The sample contains around 6,400 clones, nearly 90% of them found a single time. The ten most abundant clones make up approximately 0.7% of the sample.

Sequencing was performed on CXCR5+ CD38- circulating T follicular helper cells from blood, taken 7 days after influenza vaccination. What this sample's cell subset or site label stands for: circulating Tfh, non-naive CD4+CXCR5+PD-1+ (ICOS+CD38+ or ICOS-CD38-). The source of this sequence is an adult who received the influenza vaccine.

The sequenced DNA is TGCGCCAGCAGCCCACTCAGGGGGGACGAAATACGTAATCAGCCCCAGCATTTT. The encoded protein is CASSPLRGDEIRNQPQHF. The V and J segments used are TRBV5-1 and TRBJ1-5; 7 bases in the middle match TRBD1. The CDR3 contains 18 residues, cysteine and phenylalanine counted. Only the CDR3 DNA is retained, 54 bases long and in frame from the first base. CDR1 SGHRS and CDR2 YFSETQ were looked up in the germline V gene. Here V drops 4 bases and J drops 4 bases, and the junction holds 17 bases not matched to any gene.